Presented here are 4 T cell receptor beta chains from one specimen sequenced in a study of T cell changes during pregnancy in multiple sclerosis. TCRdb keeps only in-frame clones here, not all; method: immunoSEQ multiplex PCR. The sample consists of approximately 83,000 clones, about 93% of them appearing once. Material: peripheral blood, obtained in the first trimester of pregnancy. The receptors shown here come from a female donor with multiple sclerosis, enrolled in a pregnancy study.

The V gene is TRBV6-1, the J gene TRBJ2-5; a weak D match, TRBD1 (5 bases). The CDR3 runs 13 residues. From germline, CDR1 is MNHNS and CDR2 SASEGT. V was clipped by 7 bases and J by 2 bases, with 11 bases between them. The CDR3 loop is CASTQNRQETQYF. The CDR3 nucleotides are TGTGCCAGCACCCAGAACAGGCAAGAGACCCAGTACTTC.

The CDR3 bases are TGTGCCAGCAGCTCGCCGAACGGGGAAGGTGAGCAGTTCTTC. Translation gives CASSSPNGEGEQFF. V gene TRBV7-6 combines with J gene TRBJ2-1, with D possibly being TRBD2 (5 bases). The germline CDR1 and CDR2 sequences are SGHVS and FNYEAQ. Trimming left V 4 bases short and J 9 bases short, with 16 bases between. The CDR3 covers 14 residues.

V gene TRBV6-1 combines with J gene TRBJ1-1; D might be TRBD1 (6 bases). The CDR3 totals 14 residues. CDR1 and CDR2 from the germline V gene are MNHNS and SASEGT. The V end was cut by 7 bases, the J end by 1 base, with 13 bases between. CDR3 loop: CASNQGGSNTEAFF. CDR3 sequence (DNA): TGTGCCAGCAACCAAGGGGGATCGAACACTGAAGCTTTCTTT.

V usage is TRBV4-1 and J usage is TRBJ2-3, with 12 bases lining up with TRBD1. The J segment lost 4 bases and the V segment lost 7 bases, leaving 6 bases of the junction unmatched. The CDR3 has 15 residues. CDR1 and CDR2 (germline): MGHRA, YSYEKL. The CDR3 sequence is CASTGTGGRADTQYF. The CDR3 DNA follows: TGCGCCAGCACAGGGACAGGGGGCCGGGCAGATACGCAGTATTTT.